The sequence of this T cell receptor (beta chain) was determined in a study of T cell responses to AZD1222 COVID-19 vaccine. Study-level findings and limits: CD4 TCRs covered the whole spike, strongest at regions 160-218 and 743-854. Baseline serology detected seropositivity in only a handful of AZD1222 recipients. Spike-specific TCR breadth and depth both grew after two AZD1222 doses.

The V gene's germline CDR1 is LNHDA and CDR2 SQIVND (reference sequence). The germline V and J ends were trimmed by 3 bases and 4 bases, with 6 bases remaining between them. The CDR3 spans 12 residues. TCRdb keeps only in-frame clones here, not all; method: immunoSEQ multiplex PCR. Of approximately 140,000 clones listed, about nine tenths are singletons. As for this clone: Its antigen is unidentified. Other nucleotide sequences in the sample specify the same CDR3.

Second-dose schedules of about 4 or about 12 weeks were combined. This clonotype was obtained from an adult who received the AZD1222 COVID-19 vaccine. V gene TRBV19 combines with J gene TRBJ2-5; D unclear. The specimen comprised peripheral blood, sampled 28 days after the second AZD1222 dose. CDR3 DNA: TGTGCCAGTAGTATCTTTGGAGAGACCCAGTACTTC. It encodes CASSIFGETQYF.